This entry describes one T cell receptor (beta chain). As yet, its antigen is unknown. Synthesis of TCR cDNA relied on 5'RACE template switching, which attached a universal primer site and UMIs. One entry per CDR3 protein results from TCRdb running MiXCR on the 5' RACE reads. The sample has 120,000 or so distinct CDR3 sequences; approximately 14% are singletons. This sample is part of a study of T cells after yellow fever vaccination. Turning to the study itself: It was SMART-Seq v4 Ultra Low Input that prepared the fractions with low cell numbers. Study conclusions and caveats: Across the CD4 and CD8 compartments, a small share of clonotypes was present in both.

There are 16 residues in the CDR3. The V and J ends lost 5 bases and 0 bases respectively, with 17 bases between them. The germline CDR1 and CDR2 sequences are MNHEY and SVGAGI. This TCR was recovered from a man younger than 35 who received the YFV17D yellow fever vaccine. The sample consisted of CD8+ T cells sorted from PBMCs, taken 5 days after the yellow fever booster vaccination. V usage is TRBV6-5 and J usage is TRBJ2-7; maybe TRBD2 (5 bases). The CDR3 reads CASSRRRELNSYEQYF. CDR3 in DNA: TGTGCCAGCAGTCGGCGACGGGAACTTAACTCCTACGAGCAGTACTTC.